The rows below give T cell receptor beta chains drawn from one sample of a study of T cell responses to AZD1222 COVID-19 vaccine. Sequenced by immunoSEQ multiplex PCR; TCRdb stores in-frame clones only, minus some. The sample holds roughly 28,000 clones, around 90% seen once. Here the sequenced sample was peripheral blood, taken on day 0 of AZD1222 vaccination. The receptors originated from an adult in good health. The CDR3 runs from the conserved cysteine through the conserved F or W. Fields, in order: V gene, J gene, CDR3 protein.

V gene: TRBV7-9; J gene: TRBJ1-1; CDR3 protein: CASSSTAGTEAFF
V gene: TRBV7-8; J gene: TRBJ2-7; CDR3 protein: CASSLEVSGAYEQYF
V gene: TRBV27; J gene: TRBJ1-1; CDR3 protein: CASLAGTGGTEAFF
V gene: TRBV7-6; J gene: TRBJ2-1; CDR3 protein: CASSPLTNALNEQFF
V gene: TRBV11-2; J gene: TRBJ2-7; CDR3 protein: CASRTGRYEQYF
V gene: TRBV21-1; J gene: TRBJ2-1; CDR3 protein: CASSPLGLRYNEQFF
V gene: TRBV4-3; J gene: TRBJ2-2; CDR3 protein: CASSQRTPGWGELFF
V gene: TRBV9; J gene: TRBJ2-1; CDR3 protein: CASSVAPATGSYNEQFF
V gene: TRBV3-1/TRBV3-2; J gene: TRBJ1-2; CDR3 protein: CASSRTPAGTGGRYGYTF
V gene: TRBV28; J gene: TRBJ2-2; CDR3 protein: CASTPVNTGELFF
V gene: TRBV5-1; J gene: TRBJ2-5; CDR3 protein: CASSLTAIQETQYF
V gene: TRBV11-2; J gene: TRBJ2-1; CDR3 protein: CASSSVAGGSRNEQFF
V gene: TRBV28; J gene: TRBJ2-2; CDR3 protein: CASSDRVGTGELFF
V gene: TRBV6-5; J gene: TRBJ2-7; CDR3 protein: CASSRQGLSYEQYF
V gene: TRBV5-5; J gene: TRBJ1-2; CDR3 protein: CASRESSGTANYGYTF
V gene: TRBV6-2/TRBV6-3; J gene: TRBJ2-1; CDR3 protein: CASSYFITFNEQFF
V gene: TRBV6-5; J gene: TRBJ1-2; CDR3 protein: CASHHQGTGYGYTF
V gene: TRBV6-5; J gene: TRBJ2-7; CDR3 protein: CASSRRREASYEQYF
V gene: TRBV2; J gene: TRBJ2-7; CDR3 protein: CASSPGGQVHEQYF
V gene: TRBV12-1; J gene: TRBJ2-7; CDR3 protein: CASTTPLGSTYEQYF
V gene: TRBV28; J gene: TRBJ2-3; CDR3 protein: CASSLPDAAGEYTDTQYF
V gene: TRBV9; J gene: TRBJ1-1; CDR3 protein: CASSPHANTEAFF
V gene: TRBV28; J gene: TRBJ2-2; CDR3 protein: CASSSTGMNTGELFF
V gene: TRBV9; J gene: TRBJ1-1; CDR3 protein: CASSVRDRGIEAFF
V gene: TRBV2; J gene: TRBJ2-3; CDR3 protein: CASSVARLLTDTQYF
V gene: TRBV14; J gene: TRBJ1-1; CDR3 protein: CASSPPGHGGRDTEAFF
V gene: TRBV4-1; J gene: TRBJ1-3; CDR3 protein: CASSPLVYGTGPGNTIYF
V gene: TRBV28; J gene: TRBJ2-5; CDR3 protein: CASSLIQGFGRETQYF
V gene: TRBV5-1; J gene: TRBJ1-3; CDR3 protein: CASSLGEHRGSGNTIYF
V gene: TRBV29-1; J gene: TRBJ2-6; CDR3 protein: CSVRGTRSGANVLTF
V gene: TRBV14; J gene: TRBJ2-1; CDR3 protein: CASSQGEWGNEQFF
V gene: TRBV24-1; J gene: TRBJ2-5; CDR3 protein: CATSETEQETQYF
V gene: TRBV4-1; J gene: TRBJ2-2; CDR3 protein: CASSSRLAGENTGELFF
V gene: TRBV10-3; J gene: TRBJ1-2; CDR3 protein: CAISRQGANYGYTF
V gene: TRBV28; J gene: TRBJ1-5; CDR3 protein: CASSPLGHAGNQPQHF
V gene: TRBV19; J gene: TRBJ1-5; CDR3 protein: CASSIGNQPQHF
V gene: TRBV5-1; J gene: TRBJ2-7; CDR3 protein: CASSLEGASFDEQYF
V gene: TRBV28; J gene: TRBJ2-2; CDR3 protein: CASMSPGGGNTGELFF
V gene: TRBV3-1/TRBV3-2; J gene: TRBJ1-6; CDR3 protein: CASSQDYSADSPLHF
V gene: TRBV27; J gene: TRBJ2-1; CDR3 protein: CASTGTGVDEQFF
V gene: TRBV2; J gene: TRBJ2-3; CDR3 protein: CASSGTPFLDTQYF
V gene: TRBV4-3; J gene: TRBJ1-5; CDR3 protein: CASSQIDPGGANQPQHF
V gene: TRBV28; J gene: TRBJ2-5; CDR3 protein: CASSLSLFGGRHQETQYF
V gene: TRBV30; J gene: TRBJ1-1; CDR3 protein: CAWQDLNTEAFF
V gene: TRBV5-5; J gene: TRBJ2-7; CDR3 protein: CASSQPGLAIYEQYF
V gene: TRBV7-3; J gene: TRBJ2-2; CDR3 protein: CASSPQPGHGELFF
V gene: TRBV2; J gene: TRBJ2-7; CDR3 protein: CASSVVADNSYEQYF